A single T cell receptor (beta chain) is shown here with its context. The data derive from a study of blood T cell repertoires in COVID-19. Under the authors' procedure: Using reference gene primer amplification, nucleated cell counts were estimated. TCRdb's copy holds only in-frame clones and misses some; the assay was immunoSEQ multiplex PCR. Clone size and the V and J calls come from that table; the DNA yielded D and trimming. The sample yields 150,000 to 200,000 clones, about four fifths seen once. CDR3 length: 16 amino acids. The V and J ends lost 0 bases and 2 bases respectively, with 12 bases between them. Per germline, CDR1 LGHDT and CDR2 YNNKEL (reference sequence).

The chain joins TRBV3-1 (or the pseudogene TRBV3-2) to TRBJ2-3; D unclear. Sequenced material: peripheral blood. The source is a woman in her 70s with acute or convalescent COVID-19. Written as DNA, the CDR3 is TGTGCCAGCAGCCAAGATCCGCAGGCTTACACAGATACGCAGTATTTT. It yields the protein CASSQDPQAYTDTQYF.